A selection of T cell receptor beta chains follows, all from one sample in a study of T cells in Graves' hyperthyroidism and ophthalmopathy. TCRdb independently ran MiXCR on the multiplex PCR reads; one entry per CDR3 protein. This sample has 600,000 to 800,000 distinct CDR3 sequences; 30% to 40% occur once, and the top ten carry roughly 30%. The sequencing sample was made of blood. The receptor source for this set is a woman aged 40 to 50 with Graves' hyperthyroidism. Each CDR3 is given with its conserved first and last residue.

V: TRBV6-5; J: TRBJ1-2; CDR3: CASRLGHGYTF
V: TRBV7-9; J: TRBJ2-7; CDR3: CASSLQGAVEQYF
V: TRBV10-3; J: TRBJ1-5; CDR3: CAISESLGVQPQHF
V: TRBV29-1; J: TRBJ1-2; CDR3: CSVGSYYGYTF
V: TRBV18; J: TRBJ1-1; CDR3: CASSPPIGRWDTEAFF
V: TRBV7-2; J: TRBJ2-2; CDR3: CASSYQQGAGTGELFF
V: TRBV20-1; J: TRBJ1-5; CDR3: CSARTALNQPQHF
V: TRBV24-1; J: TRBJ1-2; CDR3: CALLAGYTF
V: TRBV7-2; J: TRBJ1-6; CDR3: CASSQDRLSLHF
V: TRBV28; J: TRBJ1-6; CDR3: CASSPVGPYSPLHF
V: TRBV9; J: TRBJ2-3; CDR3: CASSAWGTDTQYF
V: TRBV7-2; J: TRBJ1-1; CDR3: CASSGDGETEAFF
V: TRBV6-6; J: TRBJ1-1; CDR3: CASSHYLWQGGRAFF
V: TRBV7-2; J: TRBJ1-1; CDR3: CASSLGGKAEAFF
V: TRBV7-2; J: TRBJ1-5; CDR3: CASSANDRLNQPQHF
V: TRBV10-3; J: TRBJ1-6; CDR3: CAISEPPNSPLHF
V: TRBV29-1; J: TRBJ1-4; CDR3: CSVVGNFNEKLFF
V: TRBV7-9; J: TRBJ2-5; CDR3: CASSIRDTRYQETQYF
V: TRBV20-1; J: TRBJ1-2; CDR3: CSASSLQGYGYTF
V: TRBV7-6; J: TRBJ1-6; CDR3: CASSYDRGYNSPLHF
V: TRBV6-2/TRBV6-3; J: TRBJ1-5; CDR3: CASNAGQGALQPQHF
V: TRBV20-1; J: TRBJ2-7; CDR3: CSARDGRDRGYEQYF
V: TRBV4-1; J: TRBJ2-7; CDR3: CASSQKWEGFYEQYF
V: TRBV12-3/TRBV12-4; J: TRBJ1-2; CDR3: CASSLPGAVPGYTF
V: TRBV6-5; J: TRBJ2-5; CDR3: CASSGLAGGTKSQYF
V: TRBV5-1; J: TRBJ1-2; CDR3: CASSFGGDKSYGYTF
V: TRBV11-2; J: TRBJ1-5; CDR3: CASSINPQASNQPQHF
V: TRBV7-2; J: TRBJ2-7; CDR3: CASSVRDRDYEQYF
V: TRBV9; J: TRBJ1-1; CDR3: CASSVLVGGTEAFF
V: TRBV12-3/TRBV12-4; J: TRBJ1-3; CDR3: CASTDGPGNTIYF
V: TRBV7-2; J: TRBJ2-2; CDR3: CASSLGRGNTGELFF
V: TRBV20-1; J: TRBJ2-3; CDR3: CSARAAEYPDTQYF
V: TRBV4-2; J: TRBJ1-5; CDR3: CASSLVGRGQPQHF
V: TRBV20-1; J: TRBJ2-1; CDR3: CSASQVVSYNEQFF
V: TRBV5-1; J: TRBJ1-2; CDR3: CASSADGDGYTF
V: TRBV6-5; J: TRBJ2-7; CDR3: CASSYSLDSQAYEQYF
V: TRBV29-1; J: TRBJ1-5; CDR3: CSAMTGAGNQPQHF
V: TRBV28; J: TRBJ1-3; CDR3: CASTLQGTENTIYF
V: TRBV13; J: TRBJ1-5; CDR3: CASSPEGGAQPQHF
V: TRBV7-9; J: TRBJ2-7; CDR3: CASSYERQGPYEQYF
V: TRBV5-1; J: TRBJ2-2; CDR3: CASSLLSGGPSSGELFF
V: TRBV5-6; J: TRBJ1-1; CDR3: CASSFGTGANEAFF
V: TRBV20-1; J: TRBJ2-7; CDR3: CSAARPLKGGYEQYF
V: TRBV20-1; J: TRBJ1-6; CDR3: CSARGHRGYNSPLHF
V: TRBV7-9; J: TRBJ1-5; CDR3: CASSILEGEPQHF
V: TRBV11-2; J: TRBJ1-6; CDR3: CASSQPDRERENSPLHF
V: TRBV29-1; J: TRBJ2-5; CDR3: CSVEVDRGQETQYF
V: TRBV25-1; J: TRBJ2-5; CDR3: CASSVPGQGEETQYF
V: TRBV4-3; J: TRBJ1-3; CDR3: CASSQAFGIWGDTIYF
V: TRBV12-3/TRBV12-4; J: TRBJ1-2; CDR3: CASSWDISYGYTF
V: TRBV7-9; J: TRBJ1-2; CDR3: CASSLGGQGGYGYTF
V: TRBV20-1; J: TRBJ2-1; CDR3: CSASYTNEQFF
V: TRBV7-2; J: TRBJ1-6; CDR3: CASRPDNSNSPLHF
V: TRBV29-1; J: TRBJ1-1; CDR3: CSALFLIMNTEAFF
V: TRBV29-1; J: TRBJ2-5; CDR3: CSVEAGVPGETQYF
V: TRBV7-9; J: TRBJ2-2; CDR3: CASSRLQTGELFF
V: TRBV12-3/TRBV12-4; J: TRBJ2-5; CDR3: CASRRQGGAQETQYF
V: TRBV6-5; J: TRBJ1-5; CDR3: CASSYSFEGLSNQPQHF
V: TRBV5-5; J: TRBJ2-5; CDR3: CASSWMGPRGETQYF